Listed here are 32 T cell receptor beta chains from one sample, sequenced in a study of shared clonotypes between healthy human individuals. Produced via immunoSEQ multiplex PCR; TCRdb's table is partial and in-frame only. The sample records around 1.4 million clones, 98% being singletons. The source material was naive CD4+ T cells sorted from blood. Subset of the sample: CD45RA+ positively selected. The receptors shown here come from a man aged 25-40 years in good health.

The chain joins TRBV30 to TRBJ2-3, with TRBD2 matching over 7 bases. Germline V gives CDR1 GTSNPN, CDR2 SVGIG (reference sequence). The trim removed 5 bases at V and 2 bases at J, leaving 4 bases unmatched. This CDR3 region has 13 residues. The CDR3 is CAWHRDYTDTQYF. CDR3 DNA: TGTGCCTGGCACCGGGACTACACAGATACGCAGTATTTT.

The chain links TRBV7-3 to TRBJ1-1; a possible D gene is TRBD1 (5 bases). The V and J ends lost 5 bases and 4 bases respectively, with 11 bases between them. This CDR3 has 13 residues. The germline gives CDR1 SGHTA, CDR2 FQGTGA. This CDR3 reads CASSEGLVTEAFF. Here the CDR3 DNA reads TGTGCCAGCAGCGAGGGGTTGGTCACTGAAGCTTTCTTT.

The V and J genes are TRBV18 and TRBJ2-7, with 10 bases that match TRBD2. J lost 4 bases, V lost 0 bases, and 6 bases had no gene match. CDR1 is KGHSH, CDR2 LQKENI, per germline. CDR3 length: 16 amino acids. The CDR3 loop reads CASSPPSGRAVYEQYF. CDR3 coding DNA: TGTGCCAGCTCACCACCGAGCGGGAGGGCCGTTTACGAGCAGTACTTC. The full variable domain, completed using reference TRBV18 and TRBJ2-7, is NAGVMQNPRHLVRRRGQEARLRCSPMKGHSHVYWYRQLPEEGLKFMVYLQKENIIDESGMPKERFSAEFPKEGPSILRIQQVVRGDSAAYFCASSPPSGRAVYEQYFGPGTRLTVT.

The chain couples TRBV6-1 to TRBJ1-1, with D unclear. Trimming cost V 6 bases and J 5 bases, with 19 bases left between them. Germline V gene lookup returns CDR1 MNHNS and CDR2 SASEGT. There are 15 residues in the CDR3. For the CDR3, the DNA is TGTGCCAGCAGCCCTCTGACGGCTCCGGGGACTGAAGCTTTCTTT. This sequence encodes CASSPLTAPGTEAFF.

The chain is built from TRBV5-8 and TRBJ2-5; a weak D match, TRBD1 (5 bases). Deletions cut 5 bases from V and 2 bases from J, with 10 bases between. CDR1 and CDR2 from the germline V gene are SGHTS and YDEGEE. This CDR3 is built from 13 residues. The CDR3 here is CASRWGLQETQYF. In nucleotides, the CDR3 is TGTGCCAGCAGATGGGGCCTTCAAGAGACCCAGTACTTC.

V usage is TRBV19 and J usage is TRBJ2-7, with D possibly matching TRBD2 (7 bases). CDR1 and CDR2 (germline): LNHDA, SQIVND (reference sequence). Trimming took 3 bases from V and 7 from J, leaving 13 bases between them. The CDR3 sequence is 13 residues long. For the CDR3, the DNA is TGTGCCAGTAGTATGGGGGGGCGGAAGGAGCAGTACTTC. Protein sequence: CASSMGGRKEQYF. The entire variable domain, with the rest obtained from reference TRBV19 and TRBJ2-7, is as follows: DGGITQSPKYLFRKEGQNVTLSCEQNLNHDAMYWYRQDPGQGLRLIYYSQIVNDFQKGDIAEGYSVSREKKESFPLTVTSAQKNPTAFYLCASSMGGRKEQYFGPGTRLTVT.

The J gene is TRBJ2-7, the V gene TRBV10-3; TRBD1 aligns across 10 bases. CDR3 length: 14 residues. Germline CDR1 ENHRY, CDR2 SYGVKD. Trimming removed 6 bases from V and 2 bases from J; junction bases left unmatched: 4. CDR3 in amino acids: CAIRETGGTYEQYF. CDR3 coding DNA: TGTGCCATCAGAGAGACAGGGGGCACCTACGAGCAGTACTTC.

This sequence joins TRBV9 and TRBJ1-1; no clear D. The CDR3 spans 14 residues. The germline V gene has CDR1 SGDLS and CDR2 YYNGEE. V lost 0 bases and J 5 bases, leaving 11 bases between the germline ends. CDR3 DNA: TGTGCCAGCAGCGTAGGCCCCTCGGGAACTGAAGCTTTCTTT. It yields the protein CASSVGPSGTEAFF. Variable domain in full (rest from reference TRBV9 and TRBJ1-1): DSGVTQTPKHLITATGQRVTLRCSPRSGDLSVYWYQQSLDQGLQFLIQYYNGEERAKGNILERFSAQQFPDLHSELNLSSLELGDSALYFCASSVGPSGTEAFFGQGTRLTVV.

This chain uses TRBV9 with TRBJ2-1; no definite D call. This CDR3 contains 15 residues. From germline, CDR1 is SGDLS and CDR2 YYNGEE. The germline V and J ends were trimmed by 1 base and 0 bases, with 8 bases remaining between them. The CDR3 here is CASSVLSGSYNEQFF. CDR3 DNA sequence: TGTGCCAGCAGCGTATTGTCCGGCTCCTACAATGAGCAGTTCTTC.

V and J are TRBV27 and TRBJ1-5; a possible D gene is TRBD1 (6 bases). The CDR3 has 13 residues. Trimming pared 6 bases from V and 7 bases from J, leaving 13 bases between. Germline V gene sequence: CDR1 MNHEY, CDR2 SMNVEV (reference sequence). The CDR3 region is CASSQGRWQPQHF. The CDR3 coding sequence is TGTGCCAGCAGCCAGGGGAGGTGGCAGCCCCAGCATTTT.

This chain joins TRBV5-5 and TRBJ1-1; D remains unclear. The CDR3 runs 15 residues. Germline-derived CDR1 and CDR2 are SGHKS and YYEKEE (reference sequence). Trimming pared 4 bases from V and 3 bases from J, leaving 16 bases between. The CDR3 sequence: CASSPQPGRDTEAFF. The CDR3 DNA reads TGTGCCAGCAGCCCCCAACCGGGTAGAGACACTGAAGCTTTCTTT.

The chain is built from TRBV7-2 and TRBJ2-3; D gene ambiguous. Germline V gene data show CDR1 as SGHTA and CDR2 as FQGNSA. This CDR3 comprises 15 residues. Trimming removed 2 bases at V and 4 bases at J, with 13 bases between. The CDR3, as DNA: TGTGCCAGCAGCTTATACGGTCTGGGTGCAGATACGCAGTATTTT. It yields the protein CASSLYGLGADTQYF.

The CDR3 coding sequence is TGTGCCAGCTCACGAACTAGCGGCAACTCCTACAATGAGCAGTTCTTC. It translates to CASSRTSGNSYNEQFF. The rearrangement links TRBV18 to TRBJ2-1, with 8 bases lining up with TRBD2. The CDR3 contains 16 residues. V shed 4 bases and J 0 bases; nucleotides not matched to a gene: 5. The germline gives CDR1 KGHSH, CDR2 LQKENI. The entire variable domain, with the rest obtained from reference TRBV18 and TRBJ2-1, is as follows: NAGVMQNPRHLVRRRGQEARLRCSPMKGHSHVYWYRQLPEEGLKFMVYLQKENIIDESGMPKERFSAEFPKEGPSILRIQQVVRGDSAAYFCASSRTSGNSYNEQFFGPGTRLTVL.

This chain links TRBV28 with TRBJ1-2; unclear D gene. Germline loops: CDR1 MDHEN, CDR2 SYDVKM. This CDR3 is built from 12 residues. Trimming shortened V by 7 bases and J by 8 bases, and 14 bases separated the two germline ends. The CDR3 DNA sequence: TGTGCCAGCACGGTACCCCAAGGGGGCTACACCTTC. This translates into CASTVPQGGYTF.

Concerning this clone: In the same sample, other DNA sequences code for this CDR3. V is TRBV18 and J is TRBJ2-2, with D perhaps TRBD2 (6 bases). The CDR3 spans 15 residues. V gave up 1 base and J gave up 0 bases, with 6 bases separating them. From germline, CDR1 is KGHSH and CDR2 LQKENI. The CDR3 reads CASSPRDSNTGELFF. The CDR3, as DNA: TGTGCCAGCTCACCACGGGACTCGAACACCGGGGAGCTGTTTTTT. The full variable domain, completed using reference TRBV18 and TRBJ2-2, is NAGVMQNPRHLVRRRGQEARLRCSPMKGHSHVYWYRQLPEEGLKFMVYLQKENIIDESGMPKERFSAEFPKEGPSILRIQQVVRGDSAAYFCASSPRDSNTGELFFGEGSRLTVL.

This chain links TRBV10-3 with TRBJ1-1; 7 bases line up with TRBD1. V was clipped by 0 bases and J by 8 bases; unmatched bases: 3. The germline gives CDR1 ENHRY, CDR2 SYGVKD. CDR3 size: 13 residues. The CDR3 reads CAISESGDREAFF. The CDR3 region has the DNA TGTGCCATCAGTGAGTCGGGGGACAGAGAAGCTTTCTTT.

This rearrangement joins TRBV18 to TRBJ2-7; tentatively, D is TRBD1 or TRBD2 (6 bases each). The germline gives CDR1 KGHSH, CDR2 LQKENI. V dropped 5 bases and J dropped 6 bases, with 20 bases sitting between them. The CDR3 loop spans 15 amino acids. CDR3 sequence reads: CASSNRGGQTGEQYF. CDR3 coding DNA: TGTGCCAGCTCAAACCGAGGGGGGCAAACAGGCGAGCAGTACTTC.

The CDR3 here is CASSLGGDSEQYF. The CDR3 DNA sequence: TGTGCCAGCAGCTTAGGCGGAGATTCTGAGCAGTACTTC. The rearrangement uses TRBV11-3 and TRBJ2-7; D uncertain. The CDR3 runs 13 residues. Trimming shortened V by 1 base and J by 7 bases, and 11 bases separated the two germline ends. Germline V gene lookup returns CDR1 SGHNT and CDR2 YENEEA. The full variable domain, in which reference TRBV11-3 and TRBJ2-7 provide the parts outside the CDR3, is EAGVVQSPRYKIIEKKQPVAFWCNPISGHNTLYWYLQNLGQGPELLIRYENEEAVDDSQLPKDRFSAERLKGVDSTLKIQPAELGDSAVYLCASSLGGDSEQYFGPGTRLTVT.

This chain's CDR3 is CASSLGPSGDGELFF. CDR3 in DNA: TGCGCCAGCAGCTTGGGTCCTAGCGGGGACGGGGAGCTGTTTTTT. The chain combines TRBV5-1 with TRBJ2-2, with 9 bases aligning to TRBD2. Trimming at V came to 0 bases and at J to 7 bases, leaving 4 bases not matched to a gene. Per the germline V gene, CDR1 is SGHRS and CDR2 is YFSETQ. This CDR3 comprises 15 residues.

The V gene is TRBV18, the J gene TRBJ2-2, with D maybe TRBD2 (6 bases). The germline V gene encodes CDR1 KGHSH and CDR2 LQKENI. CDR3 size: 12 residues. Deletions cut 5 bases from V and 6 bases from J, with 7 bases between. CDR3 protein: CASSRLAGELFF. DNA of the CDR3: TGTGCCAGCTCAAGACTAGCCGGGGAGCTGTTTTTT. Full variable domain (rest looked up from reference TRBV18 and TRBJ2-2): NAGVMQNPRHLVRRRGQEARLRCSPMKGHSHVYWYRQLPEEGLKFMVYLQKENIIDESGMPKERFSAEFPKEGPSILRIQQVVRGDSAAYFCASSRLAGELFFGEGSRLTVL.

The chain links TRBV7-9 to TRBJ1-1, with D unclear. CDR1 SEHNR and CDR2 FQNEAQ come from the germline V gene (reference sequence). The CDR3 covers 12 residues. The V and J ends lost 5 bases and 7 bases respectively, with 11 bases between them. The CDR3 loop is CASSPAHVEAFF. CDR3 in DNA: TGTGCCAGCAGCCCTGCTCACGTTGAAGCTTTCTTT.

J is TRBJ1-4 and V is TRBV15; 11 bases line up with TRBD1. Per the germline V gene, CDR1 is LNHNV and CDR2 is YYDKDF (reference sequence). CDR3 length: 16 amino acids. The ends lost 2 bases at V and 5 bases at J; junction bases unmatched: 4. CDR3 residues: CATSRNRDRGNEKLFF. The CDR3 nucleotides are TGTGCCACCAGCAGAAACCGGGACAGGGGGAATGAAAAACTGTTTTTT.

J is TRBJ2-1 and V is TRBV20-1; D ambiguous. Deletions cut 6 bases from V and 6 bases from J, with 9 bases between. Germline V lookup: CDR1 DFQATT, CDR2 SNEGSKA (reference sequence). This CDR3 region has 11 residues. Here the CDR3 reads CSARKVNEQFF. The DNA of the CDR3 is TGCAGTGCCCGGAAGGTCAATGAGCAGTTCTTC.

This rearrangement joins TRBV5-1 to TRBJ1-4; 8 bases match TRBD1. CDR1 SGHRS and CDR2 YFSETQ come from the germline V gene. Germline trimming cut 4 bases from V and 8 bases from J; bases unmatched to any gene: 7. CDR3 length: 14 residues. This chain's CDR3 is CASSLTGAGEKLFF. CDR3 DNA sequence: TGCGCCAGCAGCCTGACAGGGGCGGGGGAAAAACTGTTTTTT. The variable domain in full, with the rest retrieved from reference TRBV5-1 and TRBJ1-4, is KAGVTQTPRYLIKTRGQQVTLSCSPISGHRSVSWYQQTPGQGLQFLFEYFSETQRNKGNFPGRFSGRQFSNSRSEMNVSTLELGDSALYLCASSLTGAGEKLFFGSGTQLSVL.

This sequence joins TRBV5-4 and TRBJ2-7; D could derive from TRBD1 or TRBD2 (6 bases each). The CDR3 consists of 14 residues. Germline CDR1 is SGHNT and CDR2 is YYREEE (reference sequence). V lost 2 bases and J lost 4, with 13 bases in between. The CDR3 sequence is CASSLGGPIYEQYF. CDR3 nucleotide sequence: TGTGCCAGCAGCTTAGGGGGGCCTATTTACGAGCAGTACTTC.

The chain recombines TRBV5-4 with TRBJ1-3; D gene uncertain. V was trimmed by 4 bases and J by 0 bases, leaving 8 bases between them. CDR1 and CDR2 from the germline V gene are SGHNT and YYREEE (reference sequence). This CDR3 spans 14 amino acids. This chain's CDR3 is CASSPSYSGNTIYF. DNA of the CDR3: TGTGCCAGCAGCCCCTCATACTCTGGAAACACCATATATTTT.

The J gene is TRBJ2-2, the V gene TRBV25-1; possibly TRBD2 for D (5 bases). The V gene's germline CDR1 is MGHDK and CDR2 SYGVNS. V was trimmed by 6 bases and J by 2 bases, leaving 10 bases between them. This CDR3 is 14 amino acids long. The CDR3 sequence is CASRERLNTGELFF. In nucleotides, the CDR3 is TGTGCCAGCAGGGAGAGACTAAACACCGGGGAGCTGTTTTTT.

With respect to this clone: Other DNA sequences in the sample encode the same CDR3. The V gene is TRBV5-1, the J gene TRBJ2-2; no firm D call. From germline, CDR1 is SGHRS and CDR2 YFSETQ. V shed 0 bases and J shed 6 bases, with 3 bases lying between them. The CDR3 extends over 12 amino acids. The CDR3 bases are TGCGCCAGCAGCTTGGGCCCCGGGGAGCTGTTTTTT. Its protein is CASSLGPGELFF.

The rearrangement links TRBV7-2 to TRBJ2-7; D possibly corresponds to TRBD1 (6 bases). The ends were cut back, 4 bases at V and 3 bases at J, with 13 bases in the middle. The CDR3 extends over 14 amino acids. The germline gives CDR1 SGHTA, CDR2 FQGNSA. CDR3 nucleotide sequence: TGTGCCAGCAGCTCCCGGTCAGGGGACTACGAGCAGTACTTC. Translated, it gives CASSSRSGDYEQYF.

The rearrangement uses TRBV6-8 and TRBJ2-1; the D gene could be TRBD1 or TRBD2 (5 bases each). The CDR3 has 9 residues. With 8 bases removed from V and 14 bases from J, the gap between germline ends came to 10 bases. Germline V gene sequence: CDR1 MNHGY, CDR2 SAAAGT. This chain's CDR3 is CASGRGEFF. The CDR3 DNA reads as TGTGCCAGCGGGAGAGGGGAGTTCTTC.

The chain joins TRBV21-1 to TRBJ2-7. TRBV21-1 is a recognized pseudogene. The CDR3 has 13 amino acids. The CDR3 protein is CASKKGRLYEQYF. The DNA of the CDR3 is TGTGCCAGCAAAAAGGGACGGCTATACGAGCAGTACTTC.

The CDR3 spells CASRTAGNEKLFF. The DNA for the CDR3 is TGTGCCAGCAGGACGGCAGGGAATGAAAAACTGTTTTTT. The J gene is TRBJ1-4, the V gene TRBV28, with D perhaps matching TRBD1 (5 bases). The CDR3 length is 13 residues. Between the trimmed V and J ends, which lost 6 bases and 5 bases, there was a span of 10 bases. Germline CDR1 reads MDHEN; CDR2 reads SYDVKM. Full variable domain (rest looked up from reference TRBV28 and TRBJ1-4): DVKVTQSSRYLVKRTGEKVFLECVQDMDHENMFWYRQDPGLGLRLIYFSYDVKMKEKGDIPEGYSVSREKKERFSLILESASTNQTSMYLCASRTAGNEKLFFGSGTQLSVL.